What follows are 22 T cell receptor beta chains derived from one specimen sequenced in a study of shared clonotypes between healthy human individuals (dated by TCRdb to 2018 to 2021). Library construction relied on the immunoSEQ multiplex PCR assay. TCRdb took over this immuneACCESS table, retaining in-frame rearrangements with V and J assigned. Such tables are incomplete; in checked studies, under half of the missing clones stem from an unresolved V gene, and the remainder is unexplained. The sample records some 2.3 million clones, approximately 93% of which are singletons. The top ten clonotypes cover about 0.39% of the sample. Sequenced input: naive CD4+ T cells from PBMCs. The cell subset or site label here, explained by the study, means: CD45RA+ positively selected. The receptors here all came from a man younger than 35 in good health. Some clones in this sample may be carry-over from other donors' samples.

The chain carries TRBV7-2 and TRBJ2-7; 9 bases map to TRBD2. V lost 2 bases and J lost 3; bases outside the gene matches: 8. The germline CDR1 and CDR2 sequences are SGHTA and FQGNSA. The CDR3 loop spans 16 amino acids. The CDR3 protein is CASSLRAASGNYEQYF. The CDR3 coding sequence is TGTGCCAGCAGCTTACGAGCGGCTAGCGGGAACTACGAGCAGTACTTC.

CDR3 nucleotides: TGTGCCAGCAGCGCGAGCCCGGGGACAGGAACCTCTGGGGCCAACGTCCTGACTTTC. It yields the protein CASSASPGTGTSGANVLTF. The chain has TRBV9 and TRBJ2-6; 8 bases are a match to TRBD1. V lost 3 bases, J lost 0 bases, and 11 bases stayed unmatched. This CDR3 is built from 19 residues. Germline CDR1 reads SGDLS; CDR2 reads YYNGEE.

The CDR3 nucleotides read TGTGCCTGGAGTGCAGGGTTTGATTCACCCCTCCACTTT. Translation gives CAWSAGFDSPLHF. J is TRBJ1-6 and V is TRBV30; tentatively, D is TRBD1 (5 bases). The germline V gene encodes CDR1 GTSNPN and CDR2 SVGIG (reference sequence). There are 13 residues in the CDR3. Trimming shortened V by 1 base and J by 8 bases, and 9 bases separated the two germline ends.

CDR3 amino acids: CASSRLAVTLQETQYF. CDR3 in DNA: TGTGCCAGCAGCCGACTAGCGGTAACCTTACAAGAGACCCAGTACTTC. The chain has TRBV5-5 and TRBJ2-5; 9 bases align to TRBD2. CDR3 length: 16 amino acids. V lost 4 bases, J lost 2 bases, and 9 bases stayed unmatched. Per the germline V gene, CDR1 is SGHKS and CDR2 is YYEKEE (reference sequence).

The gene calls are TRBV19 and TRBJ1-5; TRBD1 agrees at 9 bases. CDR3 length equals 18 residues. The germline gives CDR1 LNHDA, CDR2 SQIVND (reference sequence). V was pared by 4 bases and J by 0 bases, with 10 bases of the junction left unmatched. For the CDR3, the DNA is TGTGCCAGTAGTAGGGGACAGGGTAGTTGGTATAGCAATCAGCCCCAGCATTTT. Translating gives CASSRGQGSWYSNQPQHF.

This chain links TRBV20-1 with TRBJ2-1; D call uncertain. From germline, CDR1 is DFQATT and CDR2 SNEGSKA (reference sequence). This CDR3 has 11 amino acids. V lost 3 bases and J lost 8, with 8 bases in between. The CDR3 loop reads CSARFRHEQFF. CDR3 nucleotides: TGCAGTGCTAGGTTCAGGCATGAGCAGTTCTTC.

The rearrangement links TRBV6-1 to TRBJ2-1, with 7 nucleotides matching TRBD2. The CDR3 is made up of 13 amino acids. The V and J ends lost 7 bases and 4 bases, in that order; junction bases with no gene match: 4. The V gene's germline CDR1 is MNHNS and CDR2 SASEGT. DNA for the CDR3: TGTGCCAGCACGGCTAGCGGATACAATGAGCAGTTCTTC. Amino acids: CASTASGYNEQFF.

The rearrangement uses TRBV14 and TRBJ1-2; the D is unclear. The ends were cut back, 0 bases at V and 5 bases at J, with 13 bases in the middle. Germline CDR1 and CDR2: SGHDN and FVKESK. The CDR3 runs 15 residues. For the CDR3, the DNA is TGTGCCAGCAGCCAAGACGGCATCGTAGCTTATGGCTACACCTTC. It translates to CASSQDGIVAYGYTF.

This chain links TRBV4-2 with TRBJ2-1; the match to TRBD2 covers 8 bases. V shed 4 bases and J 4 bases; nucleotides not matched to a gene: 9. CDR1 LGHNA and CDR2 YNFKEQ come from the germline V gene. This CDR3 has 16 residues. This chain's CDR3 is CASSPGGTRAYNEQFF. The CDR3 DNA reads TGTGCCAGCAGCCCTGGGGGGACTAGAGCTTACAATGAGCAGTTCTTC.

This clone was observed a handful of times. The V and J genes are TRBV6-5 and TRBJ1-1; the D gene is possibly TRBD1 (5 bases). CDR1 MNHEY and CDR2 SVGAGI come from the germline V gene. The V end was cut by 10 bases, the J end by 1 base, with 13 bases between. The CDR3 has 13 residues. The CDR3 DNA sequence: TGTGCCACCACGGGGCAGGCGAACACTGAAGCTTTCTTT. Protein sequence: CATTGQANTEAFF.

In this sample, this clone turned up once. The CDR3: CASRGDSYEQYF. The CDR3 DNA sequence: TGTGCTTCCAGAGGGGACTCCTACGAGCAGTACTTC. The chain uses TRBV30 and TRBJ2-7; D tentatively reads TRBD1 or TRBD2 (5 bases each). This CDR3 spans 12 amino acids. The germline gives CDR1 GTSNPN, CDR2 SVGIG (reference sequence). The variable domain in full, with the rest retrieved from reference TRBV30 and TRBJ2-7, is SQTIHQWPATLVQPVGSPLSLECTVEGTSNPNLYWYRQAAGRGLQLLFYSVGIGQISSEVPQNLSASRPQDRQFILSSKKLLLSDSGFYLCASRGDSYEQYFGPGTRLTVT.

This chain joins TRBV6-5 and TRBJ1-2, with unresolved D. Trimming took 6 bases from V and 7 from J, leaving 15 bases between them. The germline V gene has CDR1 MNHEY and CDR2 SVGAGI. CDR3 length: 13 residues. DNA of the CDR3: TGTGCCAGCAGCTACAGTTCCGTCCGTGGCTACACCTTC. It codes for CASSYSSVRGYTF.

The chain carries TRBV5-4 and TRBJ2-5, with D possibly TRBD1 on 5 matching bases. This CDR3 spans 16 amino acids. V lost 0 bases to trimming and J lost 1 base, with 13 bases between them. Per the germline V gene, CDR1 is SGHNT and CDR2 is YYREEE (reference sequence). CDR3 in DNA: TGTGCCAGCAGCTTGGATGACAGCCAAACCCAAGAGACCCAGTACTTC. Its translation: CASSLDDSQTQETQYF.

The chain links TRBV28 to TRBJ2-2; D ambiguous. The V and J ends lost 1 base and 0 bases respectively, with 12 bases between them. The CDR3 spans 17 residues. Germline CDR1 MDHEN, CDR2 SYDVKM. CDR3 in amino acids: CASSLLSMAANTGELFF. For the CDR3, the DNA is TGTGCCAGCAGTTTATTATCTATGGCCGCGAACACCGGGGAGCTGTTTTTT.

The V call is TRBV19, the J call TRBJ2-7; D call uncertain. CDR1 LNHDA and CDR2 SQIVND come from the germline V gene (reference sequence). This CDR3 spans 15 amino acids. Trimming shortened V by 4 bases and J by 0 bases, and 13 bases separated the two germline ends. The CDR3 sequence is CASSTSDGSSYEQYF. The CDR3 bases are TGTGCCAGTAGTACATCGGACGGAAGCTCCTACGAGCAGTACTTC.

The CDR3 bases are TGTGCCACCAGCAGAGTAATTCCGGATAACTATGGCTACACCTTC. This sequence encodes CATSRVIPDNYGYTF. The chain combines TRBV15 with TRBJ1-2; D not resolved. V was trimmed by 1 base and J by 1 base, leaving 10 bases between them. Germline CDR1 is LNHNV and CDR2 is YYDKDF (reference sequence). The length of the CDR3 is 15 residues.

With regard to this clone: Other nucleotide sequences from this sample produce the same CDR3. CDR3 region: CAWRGGGNTEAFF. The DNA of the CDR3 is TGTGCCTGGAGGGGCGGAGGGAACACTGAAGCTTTCTTT. The chain couples TRBV30 to TRBJ1-1, with D uncertain. The CDR3 runs to 13 residues. V gave up 3 bases and J gave up 1 base, with 9 bases separating them. Germline CDR1 and CDR2: GTSNPN and SVGIG (reference sequence).

This CDR3 reads CSVGGAGGPYNEQFF. The CDR3 DNA follows: TGCAGCGTTGGGGGGGCGGGAGGACCTTACAATGAGCAGTTCTTC. The chain carries TRBV29-1 and TRBJ2-1; 8 bases are a match to TRBD2. The CDR3 is made up of 15 amino acids. With 4 bases clipped from V and 4 bases from J, the junction kept 9 bases outside the gene matches. Germline-derived CDR1 and CDR2 are SQVTM and ANQGSEA.

This CDR3 is CASSPGVRDYGYTF. In DNA form, the CDR3 reads TGTGCCAGCAGCCCAGGGGTTCGGGACTATGGCTACACCTTC. V usage is TRBV7-2 and J usage is TRBJ1-2; weak D call: TRBD1 (6 bases). Germline V gives CDR1 SGHTA, CDR2 FQGNSA. The CDR3 is 14 residues long. V lost 5 bases to trimming and J lost 3 bases, with 13 bases between them.

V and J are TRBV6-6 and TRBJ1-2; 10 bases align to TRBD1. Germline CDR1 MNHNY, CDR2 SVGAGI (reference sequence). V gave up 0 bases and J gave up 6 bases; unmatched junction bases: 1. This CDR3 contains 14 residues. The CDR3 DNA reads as TGTGCCAGCAGTTACTCGGGACAGGGGAATGGCTACACCTTC. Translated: CASSYSGQGNGYTF.

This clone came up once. The DNA for the CDR3 is TGTGCCAGCAGCTTCGGACGGTCTAAGGACGAGCAGTACTTC. Protein sequence: CASSFGRSKDEQYF. The chain recombines TRBV7-2 with TRBJ2-7; D remains unclear. V shed 3 bases and J shed 5 bases, with 14 bases lying between them. Germline values: CDR1 SGHTA, CDR2 FQGNSA. There are 14 residues in the CDR3.

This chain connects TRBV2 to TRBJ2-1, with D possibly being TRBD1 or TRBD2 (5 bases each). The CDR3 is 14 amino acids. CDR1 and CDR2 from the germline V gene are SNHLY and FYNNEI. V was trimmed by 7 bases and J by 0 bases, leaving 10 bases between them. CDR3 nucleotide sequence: TGTGCCAGCACCAAGGGGAGCTCCTACAATGAGCAGTTCTTC. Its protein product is CASTKGSSYNEQFF.